These T cell receptor beta chains were read from a single sample in a study of technical replicates of blood from a few donors. Using immunoSEQ multiplex PCR, the repertoire was profiled, and TCRdb retains in-frame clones only, with some absent. The sample includes fewer than 85,000 clones, roughly 94% of them seen just once. Material: T cells isolated from PBMCs. These receptors originate from a human donor in good health. Each CDR3 is given with its conserved first and last residue. A D gene is named only where the DNA matches it firmly. A row's size may be missing; if present it is once, few, many or a size class.

V gene	J gene	CDR3 length	D gene	clone size	CDR3 DNA	CDR3 protein
TRBV27	TRBJ2-1	14	TRBD2	-	TGTGCCACCATGGGAACCGGGGGGGTGAATGAGCAGTTCTTC	CATMGTGGVNEQFF
TRBV5-1	TRBJ2-1	24	TRBD2	once	TGCGCCAGCAGCTTGGAATCCCCGGGACTAGCGACAGCTGATCCAACCCGCTCCTACAATGAGCAGTTCTTC	CASSLESPGLATADPTRSYNEQFF
TRBV28	TRBJ2-7	14	-	-	TGTGCCTACGGTGCGGTGGGAGTAAGCGACGAGCAGTACTTC	CAYGAVGVSDEQYF
TRBV27	TRBJ1-1	15	-	-	TGTGCCAGCAGTTTATCCGTTTTGTTGAACACTGAAGCTTTCTTT	CASSLSVLLNTEAFF
TRBV27	TRBJ2-3	12	-	-	TGTGCCAGCAGTTTAGCGGGAGATACGCAGTATTTT	CASSLAGDTQYF
TRBV5-1	TRBJ2-1	16	-	-	TGCGCCAGCAGCTTGGCTCAGGGGGAGGAAAGGAATGAGCAGTTCTTC	CASSLAQGEERNEQFF
TRBV27	TRBJ2-7	13	TRBD1	-	TGTGCCAGCAGTCCCGGACAGGGCTACGAGCAGTACTTC	CASSPGQGYEQYF
TRBV5-6	TRBJ1-2	17	TRBD1	-	TGTGCCAGCAGCATAATACCTCCGGGACAGAAAAACTATGGCTACACCTTC	CASSIIPPGQKNYGYTF
TRBV6-5	TRBJ1-2	13	-	-	TGTGCCAGCAGTTACCGGCAGGGGAATGGCTACACCTTC	CASSYRQGNGYTF
TRBV19	TRBJ1-2	12	-	-	TGTGCCAGTAGTATGTATGGCGGTGGCTACACCTTC	CASSMYGGGYTF
TRBV9	TRBJ1-5	15	-	-	TGTGCCAGCAGCGTAGACAGAGATAGCAATCAGCCCCAGCATTTT	CASSVDRDSNQPQHF
TRBV19	TRBJ2-3	13	-	-	TGTGCCAGTAGTATATCTCCAAGGAGTACGCAGTATTTT	CASSISPRSTQYF
TRBV7-9	TRBJ1-1	13	-	-	TGTGCCAGCAGTACATATCAGGACACTGAAGCTTTCTTT	CASSTYQDTEAFF
TRBV6-5	TRBJ1-6	16	TRBD1	-	TGTGCCAGCAGTTACTCAGGACAGGGAAATAATTCACCCCTCCACTTT	CASSYSGQGNNSPLHF
TRBV29-1	TRBJ2-1	15	TRBD2	-	TGCAGCGTTGCCCCCCGACTAGCGCGGAGTAATGAGCAGTTCTTC	CSVAPRLARSNEQFF
TRBV9	TRBJ1-2	14	-	-	TGTGCCAGCAGCCGGGACGGGACACCCGATGGCTACACCTTC	CASSRDGTPDGYTF
TRBV14	TRBJ2-2	18	TRBD2	-	TGTGCCAGCAGCCAATCGACTAGCGGGAGGGCCGGCACCGGGGAGCTGTTTTTT	CASSQSTSGRAGTGELFF
TRBV6-6	TRBJ2-7	15	TRBD1	-	TGTGCCAGCAGTCCCCGGACAGGGGGCCCCTACGAGCAGTACTTC	CASSPRTGGPYEQYF
TRBV7-8	TRBJ2-7	13	-	-	TGTGCCAGCAGCTTAGTACAGCTCTACGAGCAGTACTTC	CASSLVQLYEQYF
TRBV9	TRBJ1-3	14	-	-	TGTGCCAGCAGCGATCAGGGATCTGGAAACACCATATATTTT	CASSDQGSGNTIYF
TRBV25-1	TRBJ2-7	14	TRBD1	-	TGTGCCAGCAGTGTAGGGACAGCCTCCTACGAGCAGTACTTC	CASSVGTASYEQYF
TRBV10-1	TRBJ1-1	13	-	once	TGCGCCAGCACCGAAGGGGTGAACACTGAAGCTTTCTTT	CASTEGVNTEAFF
TRBV6-6	TRBJ2-7	14	-	-	TGTGCCAGCAGTTACGGGACGGAGGGCTACGAGCAGTACTTC	CASSYGTEGYEQYF
TRBV5-1	TRBJ2-1	18	TRBD2	-	TGCGCCAGCAGCCCCCCCGAGGGACGCGCGGGAGGTCACAATGAGCAGTTCTTC	CASSPPEGRAGGHNEQFF
TRBV19	TRBJ2-6	12	-	-	TGTGCCACCTCCTATGGGGCCAACGTCCTGACTTTC	CATSYGANVLTF
TRBV5-1	TRBJ1-4	14	-	once	TGCGCCAGCAGCTTGGGGGCAGCTAATGAAAAACTGTTTTTT	CASSLGAANEKLFF
TRBV11-2	TRBJ2-6	14	-	-	TGTGCCAGCAGCCCGGGGGCTGGGGCCAACGTCCTGACTTTC	CASSPGAGANVLTF
TRBV2	TRBJ2-4	15	TRBD2	-	TGTGCCAGCAGTCGGGGGGGGGCTTGGTTGAACATTCAGTACTTC	CASSRGGAWLNIQYF
TRBV7-9	TRBJ1-2	15	TRBD1	-	TGTGCCAGCAGCGACTATGGGACAGCTAACTATGGCTACACCTTC	CASSDYGTANYGYTF
TRBV19	TRBJ2-2	14	TRBD1	once	TGTGCCAGTACCTCGACAGGGTCCACCGGGGAGCTGTTTTTT	CASTSTGSTGELFF
TRBV9	TRBJ1-4	14	TRBD1	few	TGTGCCAGCAGCGTAGGGACAGGGCCCGAAAAACTGTTTTTT	CASSVGTGPEKLFF
TRBV7-9	TRBJ1-2	14	-	once	TGTGCCAGCAGCGCCCGAATCAAACTGATTAAGTACACCTTC	CASSARIKLIKYTF
TRBV27	TRBJ2-5	16	TRBD2	once	TGTGCCAGCAGGCGGACTAGCGGGAGGGCACGAGAGACCCAGTACTTC	CASRRTSGRARETQYF
TRBV2	TRBJ1-2	13	-	-	TGTGCCAGCTATAGTTCCCAAAGCTATGGCTACACCTTC	CASYSSQSYGYTF
TRBV6-1	TRBJ2-1	13	TRBD1	-	TGTGCCAGCAGTGAAACAGGGGGCAATGAGCAGTTCTTC	CASSETGGNEQFF
TRBV2	TRBJ1-1	11	-	-	TGTGCCAGCAGTGGTGTCGGTGAAGCTTTCTTT	CASSGVGEAFF
TRBV29-1	TRBJ2-3	14	-	-	TGCAGCGTTGAGGGCGGGACGATCACAGATACGCAGTATTTT	CSVEGGTITDTQYF
TRBV10-3	TRBJ2-2	16	-	-	TGTGCCATCAGTGATGCCCGGGTAACGAACACCGGGGAGCTGTTTTTT	CAISDARVTNTGELFF
TRBV5-1	TRBJ2-3	15	-	-	TGCGCCAGCAGCTTGACAGTCGAGAGCACAGATACGCAGTATTTT	CASSLTVESTDTQYF
TRBV15	TRBJ2-5	14	-	-	TGTGCCACCAGCAGAGATTCAGGGCCTGTGGCCCAGTACTTC	CATSRDSGPVAQYF
TRBV28	TRBJ2-7	14	-	-	TGTGCCAGCAGTTTGGGGCAGGCAACGTCCGAGCAGTACTTC	CASSLGQATSEQYF
TRBV11-3	TRBJ1-1	17	TRBD1	-	TGTGCCAGCAGCTTACAGGGGGCATCATCAATGAACACTGAAGCTTTCTTT	CASSLQGASSMNTEAFF
TRBV6-5	TRBJ2-5	13	TRBD1	once	TGTGCCAGCAGTTACGCGGACAGGGTGAGGCAGTACTTC	CASSYADRVRQYF
TRBV29-1	TRBJ2-2	13	-	-	TGCAGCGTTGACAGAACGAACACCGGGGAGCTGTTTTTT	CSVDRTNTGELFF
TRBV14	TRBJ1-1	18	-	-	TGTGCCAGCAGCCAAGAATCGGGATGGGAAGAGGAATACACTGAAGCTTTCTTT	CASSQESGWEEEYTEAFF
TRBV2	TRBJ1-6	16	TRBD1	-	TGTGCCAGCAGTGAAAGAGACAGGGGGCCCGGTTCACCCCTCCACTTT	CASSERDRGPGSPLHF
TRBV9	TRBJ1-2	15	-	-	TGTGCCAGCAGCGCCTACAGTGAAACTAACTATGGCTACACCTTC	CASSAYSETNYGYTF
TRBV2	TRBJ1-5	16	-	-	TGTGCCAGCAGTACCCGGGGGGTGTTTAGCAATCAGCCCCAGCATTTT	CASSTRGVFSNQPQHF
TRBV29-1	TRBJ2-2	14	-	-	TGCAGCGTTGACGCGCCCCAAAACACCGGGGAGCTGTTTTTT	CSVDAPQNTGELFF
TRBV2	TRBJ2-3	14	-	-	TGTGCCAGCAGCCGGGACTCCAGCACAGATACGCAGTATTTT	CASSRDSSTDTQYF
TRBV13	TRBJ2-1	22	TRBD2	-	TGTGCCAGCAGCTTACGTCTCGTCTGGCGGGAGGAAGGTTCCTCCTCCTACAATGAGCAGTTCTTC	CASSLRLVWREEGSSSYNEQFF
TRBV2	TRBJ1-5	15	TRBD1	-	TGTGCCAGCACCGCCAGCGGACAGGGGGGTCAGCCCCAGCATTTT	CASTASGQGGQPQHF
TRBV6-1	TRBJ2-3	16	TRBD2	-	TGTGCCAGCAGTGACCGCGGGGGGGAAAACACAGATACGCAGTATTTT	CASSDRGGENTDTQYF
TRBV5-1	TRBJ2-5	15	-	-	TGCGCCAGCAGCGGCCCAATGGGGGGACAAGAGACCCAGTACTTC	CASSGPMGGQETQYF